A single sample is the source of the 29 T cell receptor beta chains below, sequenced in a study of T-cell reconstitution after alpha-beta-depleted transplantation in children. Molecular barcoding with unique molecular identifiers was used for the TCRbeta library. TCRdb recomputed calls from the PCR reads with MiXCR, one row per CDR3 protein. The sample includes roughly 400,000 distinct CDR3 sequences, around 20% of them seen just once. Sequenced material: PBMCs from the stem cell graft donor, taken from the stem cell graft. The receptors shown here come from a human donor who donated a stem cell graft to a child with acute myeloid leukemia.

This clonotype has ten or more counts. V gene TRBV29-1 combines with J gene TRBJ1-2; weak D call: TRBD1 (5 bases). The V gene's germline CDR1 is SQVTM and CDR2 ANQGSEA. The CDR3 totals 13 residues. V was cut by 3 bases and J by 5 bases, with 13 bases left in between. CDR3 bases: TGCAGCGTTGACTCGGGGGGTGATTATGGCTACACCTTC. This encodes CSVDSGGDYGYTF.

The V and J genes are TRBV5-1 and TRBJ1-3, with 7 positions matching TRBD1. Germline CDR1 reads SGHRS; CDR2 reads YFSETQ. The CDR3 loop spans 16 amino acids. Germline trimming cut 4 bases from V and 3 bases from J; bases unmatched to any gene: 10. CDR3 coding DNA: TGCGCCAGCAGCACCGGGACAGCAAGCCTTGGAAACACCATATATTTT. Protein product: CASSTGTASLGNTIYF.

The chain joins TRBV20-1 to TRBJ2-4; 7 bases line up with TRBD1. V was pared by 4 bases and J by 0 bases, with 6 bases of the junction left unmatched. This CDR3 comprises 15 residues. Germline V CDR1 and CDR2: DFQATT, SNEGSKA (reference sequence). CDR3 coding DNA: TGCAGTGCTATCCCGGGACAGCTAGCCAAAAACATTCAGTACTTC. Amino acids: CSAIPGQLAKNIQYF.

This clonotype was recorded many times. V usage is TRBV5-1 and J usage is TRBJ2-2; D is undetermined. Germline loops: CDR1 SGHRS, CDR2 YFSETQ. The CDR3 length is 14 residues. V was trimmed by 0 bases and J by 3 bases, leaving 6 bases between them. The CDR3 nucleotides read TGCGCCAGCAGCTTGGACAGCCACACCGGGGAGCTGTTTTTT. Amino acids: CASSLDSHTGELFF.

The rearrangement joins TRBV20-1 to TRBJ2-5, with D uncertain. Germline V gives CDR1 DFQATT, CDR2 SNEGSKA (reference sequence). This CDR3 is 11 amino acids long. In nucleotides, the CDR3 is TGCACCCCCCGCCGAGAGGAGACCCAGTACTTC. Its protein product is CTPRREETQYF.

Worth noting for this clonotype: At one boundary the junction diverges from the germline segment, which might be a read error. V usage is TRBV28 and J usage is TRBJ2-7; 9 nucleotides align to TRBD2. Germline CDR1 and CDR2: MDHEN and SYDVKM. The CDR3 sequence is 13 residues long. The CDR3 DNA reads TGTGCCAGCAAAGCGGGAGGATCCTACGAGCTGTACTTC. Translating it yields CASKAGGSYELYF. The variable domain in full, completed from reference TRBV28 and TRBJ2-7, reads DVKVTQSSRYLVKRTGEKVFLECVQDMDHENMFWYRQDPGLGLRLIYFSYDVKMKEKGDIPEGYSVSREKKERFSLILESASTNQTSMYLCASKAGGSYELYFGPGTRLTVT.

This clonotype was counted ten times or more. The chain is built from TRBV20-1 and TRBJ2-5; possible D gene TRBD2, 5 bases. The CDR3 extends over 14 amino acids. Trimming took 6 bases from V and 3 from J, leaving 17 bases between them. The V gene's germline CDR1 is DFQATT and CDR2 SNEGSKA (reference sequence). The CDR3 reads CSALSSPGKETQYF. The DNA for the CDR3 is TGCAGTGCCTTGAGTTCTCCGGGAAAAGAGACCCAGTACTTC.

The CDR3 nucleotides are TGTGCCAACCTAGGAGTAGAAGAGACCCAGTACTTC. This sequence encodes CANLGVEETQYF. V and J are TRBV28 and TRBJ2-5, with D unresolved. CDR1 is MDHEN, CDR2 SYDVKM, per germline. This CDR3 has 12 amino acids. V was pared by 10 bases and J by 3 bases, with 12 bases between.

The J gene is TRBJ2-2, the V gene TRBV29-1, with no clear D. V was clipped by 2 bases and J by 1 base, with 5 bases between them. The CDR3 runs 13 residues. Germline CDR1 is SQVTM and CDR2 is ANQGSEA. The CDR3 protein is CSVEWGNTGELFF. The CDR3 DNA sequence: TGCAGCGTTGAATGGGGGAACACCGGGGAGCTGTTTTTT.

There are many counts of this clonotype. The genes are TRBV29-1 and TRBJ2-5; D possibly corresponds to TRBD1 (6 bases). Deletions cut 6 bases from V and 5 bases from J, with 22 bases between. Germline CDR1 SQVTM, CDR2 ANQGSEA. There are 15 residues in the CDR3. The CDR3 sequence is CSVPEGLTGEETQYF. In nucleotides, the CDR3 is TGCAGCGTCCCCGAAGGATTGACAGGCGAGGAGACCCAGTACTTC.

This clonotype showed up just a few times. The chain links TRBV28 to TRBJ2-1; D remains unclear. Germline CDR1 MDHEN, CDR2 SYDVKM. The ends were cut back, 8 bases at V and 0 bases at J, with 17 bases in the middle. The CDR3 has 16 amino acids. CDR3 DNA: TGTGCCAGCTATACCCGCGGAGAGAGCTCCTACAATGAGCAGTTCTTC. Translation gives CASYTRGESSYNEQFF.

This clonotype came up many times. The V and J genes are TRBV20-1 and TRBJ2-3, with a weak D call TRBD2 (5 bases). This CDR3 region has 14 residues. Looked up from germline, CDR1 is DFQATT and CDR2 is SNEGSKA (reference sequence). V was clipped by 1 base and J by 0 bases, with 8 bases between them. In nucleotides, the CDR3 is TGCAGTGCTAGAGCGGAGGTTAGCACAGATACGCAGTATTTT. It yields the protein CSARAEVSTDTQYF.

A few counts support this clonotype. The J gene is TRBJ2-7, the V gene TRBV12-3 or TRBV12-4; D is undetermined. The CDR3 consists of 13 residues. With 6 bases removed from V and 3 bases from J, the gap between germline ends came to 12 bases. CDR3 nucleotides: TGTGCCAGCAGGCCCGGCGCGAACTACGAGCAGTACTTC. Translated: CASRPGANYEQYF.

This clonotype was observed a handful of times. V usage is TRBV29-1 and J usage is TRBJ2-5; D unclear. V was cut by 5 bases and J by 3 bases, with 10 bases left in between. The length of the CDR3 is 12 residues. CDR1 and CDR2 (germline): SQVTM, ANQGSEA. This CDR3 is CSVIFREETQYF. The CDR3 DNA is TGCAGCGTTATTTTTAGGGAAGAGACCCAGTACTTC.

The chain recombines TRBV11-2 with TRBJ2-7; weak D call: TRBD1 (6 bases). Germline values: CDR1 SGHAT, CDR2 FQNNGV. This CDR3 region has 14 residues. V dropped 5 bases and J dropped 3 bases, with 14 bases sitting between them. CDR3 residues: CASSLGAVGYEQYF. The CDR3 DNA is TGTGCCAGCAGCCTGGGGGCGGTTGGCTACGAGCAGTACTTC. The full variable domain, completed using reference TRBV11-2 and TRBJ2-7, is EAGVAQSPRYKIIEKRQSVAFWCNPISGHATLYWYQQILGQGPKLLIQFQNNGVVDDSQLPKDRFSAERLKGVDSTLKIQPAKLEDSAVYLCASSLGAVGYEQYFGPGTRLTVT.

This clonotype was seen ten or more times. The V gene is TRBV4-1, the J gene TRBJ2-5, with D uncertain. V gave up 0 bases and J gave up 4 bases, with 3 bases separating them. The CDR3 covers 12 residues. Germline CDR1 MGHRA, CDR2 YSYEKL. The CDR3 DNA reads TGCGCCAGCAGCCAAGAGCGAGAGACCCAGTACTTC. This translates into CASSQERETQYF.

A few counts support this clonotype. This chain joins TRBV7-3 and TRBJ2-2; D gene ambiguous. CDR1 is SGHTA and CDR2 is FQGTGA in the germline V gene. CDR3 size: 12 residues. Trimming left V 6 bases short and J 3 bases short, with 5 bases between. DNA of the CDR3: TGTGCCAGCAGAATGGACACCGGGGAGCTGTTTTTT. It specifies CASRMDTGELFF.

The chain joins TRBV28 to TRBJ2-5, with D possibly being TRBD2 (5 bases). The CDR3 length is 14 residues. V dropped 4 bases and J dropped 5 bases, with 14 bases sitting between them. Looked up from germline, CDR1 is MDHEN and CDR2 is SYDVKM. CDR3 bases: TGTGCCAGCAGTTCATCAGCGGTTCTGGAGACCCAGTACTTC. Protein sequence: CASSSSAVLETQYF.

As concerns this clonotype: A much larger clone lies a single base off, so this may be a read error. The CDR3 ends on some other residue instead of the conserved phenylalanine or tryptophan, so this is likely a read error. This chain connects TRBV6-1 to TRBJ2-1; D not certain. Germline assignment: CDR1 MNHNS and CDR2 SASEGT. V lost 8 bases and J 0 bases, leaving 11 bases between the germline ends. There are 14 residues in the CDR3. CDR3 sequence reads: CASGLESSYNEQFY. Written as DNA, the CDR3 is TGTGCCAGCGGTCTGGAGAGCTCCTACAATGAGCAGTTCTAC.

This clonotype appeared many times. The V gene is TRBV27, the J gene TRBJ2-2, with TRBD2 matching over 8 bases. V was pared by 3 bases and J by 4 bases, with 1 base of the junction left unmatched. CDR3 length: 14 amino acids. Germline V gives CDR1 MNHEY, CDR2 SMNVEV (reference sequence). For the CDR3, the DNA is TGTGCCAGCAGTTTCGGGGGGGGCACCGGGGAGCTGTTTTTT. This gives the protein CASSFGGGTGELFF.

This clonotype was seen many times. The J gene is TRBJ2-7, the V gene TRBV4-2; D not resolved. There are 14 residues in the CDR3. Trimming removed 0 bases from V and 10 bases from J, with 16 bases in between. CDR1 and CDR2 (germline): LGHNA, YNFKEQ. CDR3 sequence reads: CASSQDRSGRLQYF. The DNA for the CDR3 is TGTGCCAGCAGCCAAGATCGCTCAGGCCGTCTCCAGTACTTC.

This rearrangement joins TRBV15 to TRBJ1-4; D not resolved. Trimming pared 1 base from V and 2 bases from J, leaving 8 bases between. CDR1 and CDR2 from the germline V gene are LNHNV and YYDKDF (reference sequence). The CDR3 spans 15 residues. DNA for the CDR3: TGTGCCACCAGCAGAGGAGGGAGTACTAATGAAAAACTGTTTTTT. This gives the protein CATSRGGSTNEKLFF. The full variable domain, its missing parts supplied by reference TRBV15 and TRBJ1-4, is DAMVIQNPRYQVTQFGKPVTLSCSQTLNHNVMYWYQQKSSQAPKLLFHYYDKDFNNEADTPDNFQSRRPNTSFCFLDIRSPGLGDTAMYLCATSRGGSTNEKLFFGSGTQLSVL.

This clonotype was seen a handful of times. The chain combines TRBV29-1 with TRBJ1-6, with 7 nucleotides matching TRBD1. The germline V gene has CDR1 SQVTM and CDR2 ANQGSEA. V lost 7 bases and J lost 6; bases outside the gene matches: 3. CDR3 length: 12 amino acids. CDR3: CSAPGGNSPLHF. In DNA form, the CDR3 reads TGCAGCGCACCAGGGGGTAATTCACCCCTCCACTTT.

This clonotype turned up a few times. The chain employs TRBV12-3 or TRBV12-4 and TRBJ1-5; D remains unclear. This CDR3 contains 14 residues. The V gene lost 3 bases and the J gene lost 3 bases, with 9 bases spanning the gap. The CDR3 nucleotides read TGTGCCAGCAGTTTTGGCCAGCTCAATCAGCCCCAGCATTTT. Its translation is CASSFGQLNQPQHF.

The chain uses TRBV14 and TRBJ2-7; 7 bases line up with TRBD2. The length of the CDR3 is 16 residues. Germline CDR1 SGHDN, CDR2 FVKESK. The V gene end was trimmed by 4 bases and the J gene end by 0 bases; junction bases not matched to a gene: 9. The CDR3 coding sequence is TGTGCCAGCAGCCCCGCACCTTCTAGCGGCTCCTACGAGCAGTACTTC. Protein product: CASSPAPSSGSYEQYF.

This clonotype was seen ten or more times. V and J are TRBV29-1 and TRBJ2-2, with D possibly being TRBD2 (5 bases). Trimming shortened V by 7 bases and J by 1 base, and 10 bases separated the two germline ends. There are 13 residues in the CDR3. CDR1 is SQVTM, CDR2 ANQGSEA, per germline. CDR3 protein: CSAGLENTGELFF. CDR3 DNA sequence: TGCAGCGCTGGACTCGAGAACACCGGGGAGCTGTTTTTT.

This clonotype has a count of ten or more. J is TRBJ2-4 and V is TRBV20-1; D unclear. The V gene lost 2 bases and the J gene lost 2 bases, with 10 bases spanning the gap. Germline CDR1 and CDR2: DFQATT and SNEGSKA (reference sequence). The CDR3 is 14 residues long. The CDR3 DNA follows: TGCAGTGCTAGACCCTCGGGTCCCAAAAACATTCAGTACTTC. It translates to CSARPSGPKNIQYF.

This clonotype showed up just a few times. The genes are TRBV28 and TRBJ2-7; TRBD1 or TRBD2 may be the D gene (5 bases each). Germline assignment: CDR1 MDHEN and CDR2 SYDVKM. V lost 1 base to trimming and J lost 0 bases, with 16 bases between them. The length of the CDR3 is 17 residues. CDR3 DNA: TGTGCCAGCAGTTTATACTCGGGGCTCGGCAGCTCCTACGAGCAGTACTTC. Translated, it gives CASSLYSGLGSSYEQYF.

The sample holds many counts of this clonotype. V usage is TRBV20-1 and J usage is TRBJ2-5; 9 bases match TRBD1. The CDR3 contains 14 residues. Per germline, CDR1 DFQATT and CDR2 SNEGSKA (reference sequence). J was trimmed by 2 bases and V by 6 bases; bases with no gene match: 7. The CDR3 spells CSAAPGTGQETQYF. CDR3 nucleotides: TGCAGTGCAGCTCCCGGGACAGGGCAAGAGACCCAGTACTTC.